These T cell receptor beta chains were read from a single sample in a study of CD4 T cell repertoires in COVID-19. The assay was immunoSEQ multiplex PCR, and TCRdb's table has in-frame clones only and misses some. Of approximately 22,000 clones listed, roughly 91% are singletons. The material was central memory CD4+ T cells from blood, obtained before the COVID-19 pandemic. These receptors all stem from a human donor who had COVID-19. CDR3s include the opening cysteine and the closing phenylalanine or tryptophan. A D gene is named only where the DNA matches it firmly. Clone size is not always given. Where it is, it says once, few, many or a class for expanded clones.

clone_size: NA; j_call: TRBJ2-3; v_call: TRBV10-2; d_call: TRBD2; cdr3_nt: TGCGCCAGCAGGACTAGCGGGGGCACAGATACGCAGTATTTT; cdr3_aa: CASRTSGGTDTQYF
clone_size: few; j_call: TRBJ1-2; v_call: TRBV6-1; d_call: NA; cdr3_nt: TGTGCCAGCAGGGCTCCGGGGGGAGGCAGAGGCTACACCTTC; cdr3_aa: CASRAPGGGRGYTF
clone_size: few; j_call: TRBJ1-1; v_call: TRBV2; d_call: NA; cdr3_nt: TGTGCCAGCAGTAGCGACAGGACCATGAACACTGAAGCTTTCTTT; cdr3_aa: CASSSDRTMNTEAFF
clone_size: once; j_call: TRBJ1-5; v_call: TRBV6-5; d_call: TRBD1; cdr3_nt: TGTGCCAGCAGCCCGGACAGGGAGAGCAATCAGCCCCAGCATTTT; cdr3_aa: CASSPDRESNQPQHF
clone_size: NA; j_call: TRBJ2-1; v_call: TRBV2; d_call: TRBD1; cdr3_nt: TGTGCCAGCAGTGAAGCGGGACAGGGGGCCGGGGAGCAGTTCTTC; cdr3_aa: CASSEAGQGAGEQFF
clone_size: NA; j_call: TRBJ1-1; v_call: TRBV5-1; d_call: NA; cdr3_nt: TGCGCCAGCAGGAGGGATATGAACACTGAAGCTTTCTTT; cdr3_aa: CASRRDMNTEAFF
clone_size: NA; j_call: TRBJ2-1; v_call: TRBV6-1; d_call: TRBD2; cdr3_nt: TGTGCCAGCAGTGAGTATAGCGGGGGTTACAATGAGCAGTTCTTC; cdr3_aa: CASSEYSGGYNEQFF
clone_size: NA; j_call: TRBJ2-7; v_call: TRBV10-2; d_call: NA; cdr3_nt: TGCGCCAGCAGCCTCGACAGCTACGAGCAGTACTTC; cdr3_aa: CASSLDSYEQYF
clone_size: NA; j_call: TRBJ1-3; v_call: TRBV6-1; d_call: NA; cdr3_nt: TGTGCCAGCAGTGCCGCCTCTACAGCCTCAGGAAACACCATATATTTT; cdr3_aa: CASSAASTASGNTIYF
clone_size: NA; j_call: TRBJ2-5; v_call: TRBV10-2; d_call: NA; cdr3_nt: TGCGCCAGCAGGGAGACAGGACGTTGGGAGACCCAGTACTTC; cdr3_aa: CASRETGRWETQYF
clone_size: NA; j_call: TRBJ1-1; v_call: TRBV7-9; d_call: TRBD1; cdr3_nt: TGTGCCAGCAGCTTTCGACAGGGTGAAGCTTTCTTT; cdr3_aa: CASSFRQGEAFF
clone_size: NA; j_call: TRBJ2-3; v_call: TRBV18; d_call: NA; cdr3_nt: TGTGCCAGCTCACCCGGGGTGACAGATACGCAGTATTTT; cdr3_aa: CASSPGVTDTQYF
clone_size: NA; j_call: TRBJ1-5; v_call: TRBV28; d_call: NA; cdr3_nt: TGTGCCAGCAGTTCCCCCCTGAGGTCTAATCAGCCCCAGCATTTT; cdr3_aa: CASSSPLRSNQPQHF
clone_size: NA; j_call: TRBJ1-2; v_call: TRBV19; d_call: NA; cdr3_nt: TGTGCCAGTAGGGACCGCCGGGACATGAGTTATGGCTACACCTTC; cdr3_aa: CASRDRRDMSYGYTF
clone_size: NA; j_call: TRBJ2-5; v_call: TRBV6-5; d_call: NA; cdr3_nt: TGTGCCAGCGCCAGGTTTCTTTCGGAGACCCAGTACTTC; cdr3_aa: CASARFLSETQYF
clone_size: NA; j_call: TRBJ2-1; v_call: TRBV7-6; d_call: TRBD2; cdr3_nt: TGTGCCAGCAGCTTAGGACTAGCGGGAGCGTACAATGAGCAGTTCTTC; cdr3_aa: CASSLGLAGAYNEQFF
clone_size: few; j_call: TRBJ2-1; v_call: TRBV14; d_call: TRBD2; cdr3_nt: TGTGCCAGCAGCCAATCACGATGGGAAGAAAGCCCTAACCGGCGGGAGACCTTTATTAATGAGCAGTTCTTC; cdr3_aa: CASSQSRWEESPNRRETFINEQFF
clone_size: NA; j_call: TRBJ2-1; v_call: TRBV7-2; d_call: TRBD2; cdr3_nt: TGTGCCAGCAGCTTACTTAGCGGGAGGAGCTACAATGAGCAGTTCTTC; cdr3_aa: CASSLLSGRSYNEQFF
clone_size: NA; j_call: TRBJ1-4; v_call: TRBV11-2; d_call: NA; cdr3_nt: TGTGCCAGCAGCTTATCTCGGACTAATGAAAAACTGTTTTTT; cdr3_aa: CASSLSRTNEKLFF
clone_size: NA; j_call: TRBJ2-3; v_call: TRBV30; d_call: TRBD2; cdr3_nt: TGTGCCTGGAGTGTGAATAGCGGGAGGTTGGATACGCAGTATTTT; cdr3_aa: CAWSVNSGRLDTQYF
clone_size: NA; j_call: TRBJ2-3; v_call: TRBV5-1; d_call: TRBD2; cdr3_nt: TGCGCCAGCAGCCGTACTTCTATGCGGGGGGCCACAGATACGCAGTATTTT; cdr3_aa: CASSRTSMRGATDTQYF
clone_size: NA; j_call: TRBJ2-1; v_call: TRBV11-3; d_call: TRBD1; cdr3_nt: TGTGCCAGCAGGGGACAGGGGGCGGGCAATGAGCAGTTCTTC; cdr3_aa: CASRGQGAGNEQFF
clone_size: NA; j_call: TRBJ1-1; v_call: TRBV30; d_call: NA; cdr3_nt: TGTGCCTGGAGTGTGGGGGGACGTAACACTGAAGCTTTCTTT; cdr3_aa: CAWSVGGRNTEAFF
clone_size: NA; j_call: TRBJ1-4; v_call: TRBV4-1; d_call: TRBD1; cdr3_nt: TGCGCCAGCAGCCAAGCCCAGGGGGCGAGGGAAAAACTGTTTTTT; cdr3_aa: CASSQAQGAREKLFF
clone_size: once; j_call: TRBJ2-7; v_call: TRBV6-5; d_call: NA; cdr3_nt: TGTGCCAGCAGTTACCCAGGGGGGAGCTCCTACGAGCAGTACTTC; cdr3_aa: CASSYPGGSSYEQYF
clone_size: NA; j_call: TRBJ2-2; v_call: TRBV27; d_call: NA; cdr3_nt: TGTGCCAGCAGCCGACAAACAGGATTGACGAACACCGGGGAGCTGTTTTTT; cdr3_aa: CASSRQTGLTNTGELFF
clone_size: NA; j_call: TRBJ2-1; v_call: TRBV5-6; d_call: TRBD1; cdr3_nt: TGTGCCAGCAGCTTGACAGGGGTGCCGTTCTTC; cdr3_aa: CASSLTGVPFF
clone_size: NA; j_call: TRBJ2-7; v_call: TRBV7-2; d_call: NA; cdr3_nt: TGTGCCAGCAGCCTTCGGGACTCGGGGGCCTACGAGCAGTACTTC; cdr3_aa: CASSLRDSGAYEQYF